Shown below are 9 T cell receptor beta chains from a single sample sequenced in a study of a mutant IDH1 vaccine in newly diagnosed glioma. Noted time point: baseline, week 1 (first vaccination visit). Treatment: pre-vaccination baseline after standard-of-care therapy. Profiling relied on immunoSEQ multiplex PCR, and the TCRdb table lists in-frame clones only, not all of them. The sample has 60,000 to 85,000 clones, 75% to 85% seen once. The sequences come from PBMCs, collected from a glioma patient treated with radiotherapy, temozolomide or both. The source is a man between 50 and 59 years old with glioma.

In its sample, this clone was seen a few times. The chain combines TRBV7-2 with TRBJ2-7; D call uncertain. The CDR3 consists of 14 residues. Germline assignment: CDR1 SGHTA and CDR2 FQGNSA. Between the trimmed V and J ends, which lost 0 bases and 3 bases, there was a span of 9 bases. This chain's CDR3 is CASSLAWTDYEQYF. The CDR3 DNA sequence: TGTGCCAGCAGCTTAGCGTGGACCGACTACGAGCAGTACTTC.

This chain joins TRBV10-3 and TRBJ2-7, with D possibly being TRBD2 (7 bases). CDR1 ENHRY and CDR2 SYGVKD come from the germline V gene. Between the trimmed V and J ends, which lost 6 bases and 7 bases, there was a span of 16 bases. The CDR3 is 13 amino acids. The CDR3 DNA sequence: TGTGCCATCAGGGGGGGCGGGGAGGGAGAGCAGTACTTC. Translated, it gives CAIRGGGEGEQYF.

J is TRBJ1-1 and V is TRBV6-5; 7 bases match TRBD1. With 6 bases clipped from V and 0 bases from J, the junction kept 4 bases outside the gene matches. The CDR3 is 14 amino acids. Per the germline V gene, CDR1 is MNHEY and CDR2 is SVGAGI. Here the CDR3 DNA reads TGTGCCAGCAGCAAGGACAGGTTGAACACTGAAGCTTTCTTT. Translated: CASSKDRLNTEAFF.

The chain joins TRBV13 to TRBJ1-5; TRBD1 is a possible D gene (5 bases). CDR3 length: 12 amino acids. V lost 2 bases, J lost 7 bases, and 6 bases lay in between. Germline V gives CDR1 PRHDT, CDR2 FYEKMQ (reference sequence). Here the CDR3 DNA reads TGTGCCAGCAGCTTAAGGGGCCAGCCCCAGCATTTT. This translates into CASSLRGQPQHF.

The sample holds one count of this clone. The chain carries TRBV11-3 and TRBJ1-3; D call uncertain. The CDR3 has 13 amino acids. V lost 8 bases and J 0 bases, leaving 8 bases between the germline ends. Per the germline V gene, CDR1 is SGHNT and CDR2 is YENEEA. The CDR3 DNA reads TGTGCCAGCGCGGAGCTCTCTGGAAACACCATATATTTT. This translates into CASAELSGNTIYF. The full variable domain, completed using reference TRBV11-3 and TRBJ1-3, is EAGVVQSPRYKIIEKKQPVAFWCNPISGHNTLYWYLQNLGQGPELLIRYENEEAVDDSQLPKDRFSAERLKGVDSTLKIQPAELGDSAVYLCASAELSGNTIYFGEGSWLTVV.

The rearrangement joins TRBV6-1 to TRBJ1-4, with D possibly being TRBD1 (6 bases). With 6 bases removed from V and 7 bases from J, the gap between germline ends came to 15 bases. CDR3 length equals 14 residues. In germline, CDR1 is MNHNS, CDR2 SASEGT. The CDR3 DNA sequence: TGTGCCAGCAGGCCGGGGGGGGCTGGTGAAAAACTGTTTTTT. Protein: CASRPGGAGEKLFF.

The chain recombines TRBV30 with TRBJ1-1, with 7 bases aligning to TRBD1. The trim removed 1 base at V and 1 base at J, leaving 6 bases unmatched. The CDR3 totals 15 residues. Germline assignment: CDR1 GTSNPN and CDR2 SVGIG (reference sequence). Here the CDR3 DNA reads TGTGCCTGGAGTGGGCCCAGGACAGGGAACACTGAAGCTTTCTTT. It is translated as CAWSGPRTGNTEAFF.

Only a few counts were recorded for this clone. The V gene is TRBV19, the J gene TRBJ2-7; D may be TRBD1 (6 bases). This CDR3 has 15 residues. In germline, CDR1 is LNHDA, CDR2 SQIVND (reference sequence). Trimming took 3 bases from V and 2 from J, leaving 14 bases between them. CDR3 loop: CASSIGQGLAYEQYF. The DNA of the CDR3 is TGTGCCAGTAGTATCGGTCAGGGGCTCGCCTACGAGCAGTACTTC.

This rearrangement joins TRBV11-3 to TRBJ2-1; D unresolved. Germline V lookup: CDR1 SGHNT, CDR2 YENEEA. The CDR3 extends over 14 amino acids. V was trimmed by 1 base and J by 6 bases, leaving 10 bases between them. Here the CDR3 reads CASSLASDLNEQFF. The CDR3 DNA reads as TGTGCCAGCAGCTTAGCCTCTGACCTCAATGAGCAGTTCTTC.